This TCR beta chain was identified during a study of blood T cells in healthy people across ages. Study-wide results and caveats: The long-lived group displayed more naive CD4+ cells, plus higher diversity, than the aged donors did. In the absence of known donor CMV status, changes in expanded clonotypes were possibly confounded.

Through a sample-barcoded 5' primer and a J-beta primer mix, a second PCR was run for about 6 to 12 cycles. Via MiXCR, TCRdb re-called the 5' RACE reads, giving one row per CDR3 protein. This sample has 650,000 to 950,000 distinct CDR3 sequences, with more than 40% found just once. The germline V gene has CDR1 LGHDT and CDR2 YNNKEL (reference sequence). The CDR3 sequence is 14 residues long. The V gene end was trimmed by 4 bases and the J gene end by 5 bases; junction bases not matched to a gene: 7. Details on this clonotype: The antigen remains unidentified.

The J gene is TRBJ1-1, the V gene TRBV3-1, with 7 bases aligning to TRBD1. Specimen: blood. This TCR was sampled from a man between 60 and 75 years old in good health. CDR3 bases: TGTGCCAGCAGCCGAGAGACAGGGACAACTGAAGCTTTCTTT. Translating it yields CASSRETGTTEAFF.